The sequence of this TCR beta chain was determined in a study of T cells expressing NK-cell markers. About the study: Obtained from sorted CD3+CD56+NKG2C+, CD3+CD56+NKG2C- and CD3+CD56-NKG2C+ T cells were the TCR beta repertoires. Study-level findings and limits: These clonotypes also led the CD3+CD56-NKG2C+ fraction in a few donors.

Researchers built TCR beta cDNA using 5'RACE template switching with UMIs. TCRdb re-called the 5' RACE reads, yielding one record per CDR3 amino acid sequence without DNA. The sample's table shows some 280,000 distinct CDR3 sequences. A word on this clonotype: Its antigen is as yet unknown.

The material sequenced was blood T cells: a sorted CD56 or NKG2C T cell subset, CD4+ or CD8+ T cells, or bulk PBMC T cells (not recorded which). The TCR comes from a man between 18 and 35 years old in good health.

The CDR3 reads CASSQGTDSPLHF. The chain links TRBV3-1 to TRBJ1-6. This CDR3 is 13 amino acids long. The germline V gene encodes CDR1 LGHDT and CDR2 YNNKEL (reference sequence).